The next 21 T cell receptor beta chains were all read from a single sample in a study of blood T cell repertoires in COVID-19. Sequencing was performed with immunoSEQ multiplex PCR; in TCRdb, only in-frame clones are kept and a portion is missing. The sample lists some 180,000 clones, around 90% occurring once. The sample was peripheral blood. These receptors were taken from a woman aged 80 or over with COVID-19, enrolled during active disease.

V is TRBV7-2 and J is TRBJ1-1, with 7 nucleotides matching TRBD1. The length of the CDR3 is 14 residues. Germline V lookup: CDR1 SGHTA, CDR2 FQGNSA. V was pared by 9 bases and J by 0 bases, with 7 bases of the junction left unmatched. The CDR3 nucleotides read TGTGCCAGTCAAAAGGGGGCCTTGAACACTGAAGCTTTCTTT. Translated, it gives CASQKGALNTEAFF. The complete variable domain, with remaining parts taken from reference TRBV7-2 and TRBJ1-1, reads GAGVSQSPSNKVTEKGKDVELRCDPISGHTALYWYRQSLGQGLEFLIYFQGNSAPDKSGLPSDRFSAERTGGSVSTLTIQRTQQEDSAVYLCASQKGALNTEAFFGQGTRLTVV.

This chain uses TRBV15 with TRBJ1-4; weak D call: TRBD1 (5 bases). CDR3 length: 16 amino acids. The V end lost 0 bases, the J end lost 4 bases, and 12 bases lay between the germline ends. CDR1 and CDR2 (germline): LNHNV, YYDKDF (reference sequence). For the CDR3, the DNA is TGTGCCACCAGCAGAGATTTAGACAGCCGTAATGAAAAACTGTTTTTT. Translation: CATSRDLDSRNEKLFF.

The CDR3: CASSTSNRGELFF. The CDR3 DNA sequence: TGTGCCAGTAGTACCTCCAATCGGGGGGAGCTGTTTTTT. V and J are TRBV19 and TRBJ2-2; D call uncertain. V dropped 4 bases and J dropped 8 bases, with 11 bases sitting between them. Germline CDR1 is LNHDA and CDR2 is SQIVND (reference sequence). This CDR3 has 13 residues.

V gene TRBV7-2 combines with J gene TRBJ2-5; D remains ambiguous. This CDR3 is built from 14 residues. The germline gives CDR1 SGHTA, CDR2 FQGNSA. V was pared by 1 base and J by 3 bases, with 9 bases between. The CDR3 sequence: CASSLVRLEETQYF. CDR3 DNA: TGTGCCAGCAGCTTAGTGCGTCTGGAAGAGACCCAGTACTTC.

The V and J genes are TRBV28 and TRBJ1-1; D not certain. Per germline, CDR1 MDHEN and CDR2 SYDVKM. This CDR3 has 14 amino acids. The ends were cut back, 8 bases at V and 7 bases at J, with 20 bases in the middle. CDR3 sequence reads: CASRPGNLFSEAFF. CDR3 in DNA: TGTGCCAGCCGCCCCGGGAACCTTTTTAGTGAAGCTTTCTTT.

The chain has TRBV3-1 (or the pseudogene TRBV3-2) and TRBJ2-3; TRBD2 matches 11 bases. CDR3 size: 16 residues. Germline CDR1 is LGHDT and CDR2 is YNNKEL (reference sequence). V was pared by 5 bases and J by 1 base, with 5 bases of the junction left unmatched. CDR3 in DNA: TGTGCCAGCAGCTCCGGGACTAGCGGACGCACAGATACGCAGTATTTT. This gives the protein CASSSGTSGRTDTQYF.

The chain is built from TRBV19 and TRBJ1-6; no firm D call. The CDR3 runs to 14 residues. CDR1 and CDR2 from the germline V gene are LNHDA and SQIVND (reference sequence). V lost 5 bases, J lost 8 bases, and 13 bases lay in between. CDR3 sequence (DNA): TGTGCCAGTAGTGTCAGTGCCCGGGATTCACCCCTCCACTTT. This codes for CASSVSARDSPLHF.

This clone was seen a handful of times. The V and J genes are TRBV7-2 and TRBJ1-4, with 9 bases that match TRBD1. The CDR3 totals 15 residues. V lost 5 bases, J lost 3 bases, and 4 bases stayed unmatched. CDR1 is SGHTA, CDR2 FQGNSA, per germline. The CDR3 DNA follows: TGTGCCAGCAGCAACCGGGACAGGGCTAATGAAAAACTGTTTTTT. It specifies CASSNRDRANEKLFF. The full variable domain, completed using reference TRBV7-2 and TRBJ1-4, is GAGVSQSPSNKVTEKGKDVELRCDPISGHTALYWYRQSLGQGLEFLIYFQGNSAPDKSGLPSDRFSAERTGGSVSTLTIQRTQQEDSAVYLCASSNRDRANEKLFFGSGTQLSVL.

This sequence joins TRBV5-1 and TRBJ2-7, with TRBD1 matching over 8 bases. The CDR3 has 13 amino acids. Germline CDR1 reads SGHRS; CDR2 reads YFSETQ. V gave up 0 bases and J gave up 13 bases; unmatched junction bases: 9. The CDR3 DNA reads TGCGCCAGCAGCTTGGAACAGGGGGTAGGCGTATACTTC. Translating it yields CASSLEQGVGVYF.

The CDR3 coding sequence is TGTGCCAGTAGCTCCGGGACTTTGAACACCGGGGAGCTGTTTTTT. Its protein product is CASSSGTLNTGELFF. The V call is TRBV19, the J call TRBJ2-2, with D possibly matching TRBD2 (6 bases). V was trimmed by 6 bases and J by 1 base, leaving 12 bases between them. This CDR3 comprises 15 residues. Per the germline V gene, CDR1 is LNHDA and CDR2 is SQIVND (reference sequence).

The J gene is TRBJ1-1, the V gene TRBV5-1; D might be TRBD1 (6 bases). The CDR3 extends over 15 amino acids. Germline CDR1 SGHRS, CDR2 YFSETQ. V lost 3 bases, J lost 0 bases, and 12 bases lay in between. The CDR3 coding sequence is TGCGCCAGCAGCTACCTACAGGGTATGAACACTGAAGCTTTCTTT. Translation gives CASSYLQGMNTEAFF.

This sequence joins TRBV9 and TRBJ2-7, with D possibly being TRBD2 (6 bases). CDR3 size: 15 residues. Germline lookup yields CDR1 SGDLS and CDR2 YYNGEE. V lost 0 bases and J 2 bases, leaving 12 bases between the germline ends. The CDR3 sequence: CASSVGSLAAYEQYF. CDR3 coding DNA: TGTGCCAGCAGCGTAGGTTCATTAGCGGCCTACGAGCAGTACTTC.

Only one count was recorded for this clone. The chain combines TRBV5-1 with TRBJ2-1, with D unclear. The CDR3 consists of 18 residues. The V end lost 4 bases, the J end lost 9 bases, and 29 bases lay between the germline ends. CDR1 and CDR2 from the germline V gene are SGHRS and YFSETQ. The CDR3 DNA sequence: TGCGCCAGCAGCCTATATAATCACGACTCAGCCCACCCCGCTGAGCAGTTCTTC. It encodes CASSLYNHDSAHPAEQFF. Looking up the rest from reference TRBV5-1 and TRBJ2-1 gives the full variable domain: KAGVTQTPRYLIKTRGQQVTLSCSPISGHRSVSWYQQTPGQGLQFLFEYFSETQRNKGNFPGRFSGRQFSNSRSEMNVSTLELGDSALYLCASSLYNHDSAHPAEQFFGPGTRLTVL.

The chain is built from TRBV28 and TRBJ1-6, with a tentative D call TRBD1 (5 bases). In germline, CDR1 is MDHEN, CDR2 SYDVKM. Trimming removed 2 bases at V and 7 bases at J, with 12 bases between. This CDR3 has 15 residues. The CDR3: CASSLTAGNNSPLHF. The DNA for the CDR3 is TGTGCCAGCAGTTTAACAGCAGGGAACAATTCACCCCTCCACTTT.

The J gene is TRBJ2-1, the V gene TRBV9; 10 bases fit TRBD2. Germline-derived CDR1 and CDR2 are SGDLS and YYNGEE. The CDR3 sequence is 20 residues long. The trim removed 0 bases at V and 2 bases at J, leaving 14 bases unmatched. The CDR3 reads CASSVERLAGVSGAYNEQFF. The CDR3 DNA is TGTGCCAGCAGCGTAGAGAGGCTAGCGGGAGTTTCGGGGGCCTACAATGAGCAGTTCTTC. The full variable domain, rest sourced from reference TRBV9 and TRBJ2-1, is DSGVTQTPKHLITATGQRVTLRCSPRSGDLSVYWYQQSLDQGLQFLIQYYNGEERAKGNILERFSAQQFPDLHSELNLSSLELGDSALYFCASSVERLAGVSGAYNEQFFGPGTRLTVL.

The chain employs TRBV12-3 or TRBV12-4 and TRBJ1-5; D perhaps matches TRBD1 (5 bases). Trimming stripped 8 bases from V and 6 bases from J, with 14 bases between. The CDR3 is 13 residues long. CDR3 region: CASQMGGVQPQHF. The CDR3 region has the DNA TGTGCCAGCCAAATGGGGGGTGTTCAGCCCCAGCATTTT.

DNA of the CDR3: TGTGCCAGCAGCTTTGGCGGCGGGACGAACACCGGGGAGCTGTTTTTT. Amino acid sequence: CASSFGGGTNTGELFF. The chain combines TRBV5-4 with TRBJ2-2; the D gene is possibly TRBD2 (6 bases). V lost 2 bases and J 0 bases, leaving 11 bases between the germline ends. This CDR3 region has 16 residues. CDR1 is SGHNT, CDR2 YYREEE, per germline (reference sequence).

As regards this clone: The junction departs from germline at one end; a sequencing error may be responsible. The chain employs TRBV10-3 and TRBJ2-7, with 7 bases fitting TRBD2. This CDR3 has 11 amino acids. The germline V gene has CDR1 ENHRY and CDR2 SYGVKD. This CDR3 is CAIRDYYGQYF. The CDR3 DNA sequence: TGTGCCATCCGGGACTACTACGGGCAGTACTTC.

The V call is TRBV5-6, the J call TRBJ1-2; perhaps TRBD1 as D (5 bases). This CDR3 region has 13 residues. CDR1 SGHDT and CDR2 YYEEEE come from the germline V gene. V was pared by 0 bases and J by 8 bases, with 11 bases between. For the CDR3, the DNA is TGTGCCAGCAGCTTGGTAGGGGTGGAGGGCTACACCTTC. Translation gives CASSLVGVEGYTF.

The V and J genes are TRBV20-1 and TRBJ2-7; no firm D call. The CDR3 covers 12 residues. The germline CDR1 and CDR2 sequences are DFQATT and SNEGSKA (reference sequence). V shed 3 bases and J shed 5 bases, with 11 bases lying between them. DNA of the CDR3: TGCAGTGCTAGTCTTCTAGGCCACGAGCAGTACTTC. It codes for CSASLLGHEQYF.

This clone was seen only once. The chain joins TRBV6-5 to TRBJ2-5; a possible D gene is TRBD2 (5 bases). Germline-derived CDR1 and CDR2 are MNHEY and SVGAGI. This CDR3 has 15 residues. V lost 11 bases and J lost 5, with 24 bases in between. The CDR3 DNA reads TGTGCCGGAGCCGGAGGTTCGGCGTCCGGGGAGACCCAGTACTTC. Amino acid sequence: CAGAGGSASGETQYF.